The subject of this entry is one TCR beta chain. The target antigen is unknown. TCRdb re-called the reads through MiXCR, storing one row per CDR3 protein. This table has 300,000 to 450,000 distinct CDR3 sequences, 18% appearing once. The CDR3 runs to 13 residues. Germline V CDR1 and CDR2: LNHDA, SQIVND (reference sequence). V was shortened by 7 bases and J by 6 bases, with 13 bases between the two germline ends. These data are taken from a study of T cell repertoires in cytomegalovirus infection. Background on the study: Based on public TCR beta signatures, there were indications of CMV infection and of a matching HLA type.

Notes on the study in general: Summed frequency of shared TCR beta families picked out CMV carriers who also had the relevant HLA. HLA-C-restricted CMV clonotypes gave the most frequent clonotype in two of eight donors.

This clonotype originated in a human donor in good health (CMV status not recorded). Some clones in this sample may be carry-over from other donors' samples. The genes are TRBV19 and TRBJ1-5; D is unresolved. Sequences were obtained from PBMCs. CDR3 residues: CASTARIGQPQHF. CDR3 DNA: TGTGCCAGTACTGCCCGGATCGGTCAGCCCCAGCATTTT. Combining the CDR3 with reference TRBV19 and TRBJ1-5 gives the whole variable domain DGGITQSPKYLFRKEGQNVTLSCEQNLNHDAMYWYRQDPGQGLRLIYYSQIVNDFQKGDIAEGYSVSREKKESFPLTVTSAQKNPTAFYLCASTARIGQPQHFGDGTRLSIL.